The 17 T cell receptor beta chains below come from one sample, sequenced in a study of metastatic and nonmetastatic thyroid tumors. TCRdb re-called the PCR reads via MiXCR. Of roughly 15,000 clones in the sample, roughly a fifth were seen once. No patient received treatment before thyroid surgery. The sequencing sample was made of adjacent normal tissue. These receptors all stem from a female donor with papillary thyroid cancer or a benign thyroid nodule (not recorded which). Some clones in this sample may be carry-over from other donors' samples.

This clone was counted ten times or more. The chain employs TRBV27 and TRBJ2-7, with 15 bases matching TRBD2. With 1 base clipped from V and 8 bases from J, the junction kept 6 bases outside the gene matches. Germline V CDR1 and CDR2: MNHEY, SMNVEV (reference sequence). There are 16 residues in the CDR3. The chain's CDR3 is CASSLLGTSGRLKQYF. The CDR3 DNA is TGTGCCAGCAGTTTATTGGGGACTAGCGGGAGGCTAAAGCAGTACTTC.

The rearrangement uses TRBV11-2 and TRBJ1-2, with a weak D call TRBD1 (5 bases). CDR1 SGHAT and CDR2 FQNNGV come from the germline V gene. The CDR3 spans 17 residues. Trimming shortened V by 2 bases and J by 4 bases, and 20 bases separated the two germline ends. CDR3 residues: CASSLQGRSLSRYGYTF. CDR3 nucleotide sequence: TGTGCCAGCAGCTTACAGGGAAGGTCCCTAAGTCGCTATGGCTACACCTTC.

This clone is large. The CDR3 sequence: CASIPGGGNEQYF. CDR3 in DNA: TGTGCCAGCATCCCAGGGGGCGGGAACGAGCAGTACTTC. The chain employs TRBV6-1 and TRBJ2-7; 8 nucleotides match TRBD1. This CDR3 spans 13 amino acids. Germline lookup yields CDR1 MNHNS and CDR2 SASEGT. Trimming took 7 bases from V and 5 from J; bases not matched to a gene: 7.

A remark on this clone: It may be a read error: a sequence one base away is much more abundant. Other nucleotide sequences in the sample specify the same CDR3. This sequence joins TRBV7-2 and TRBJ2-1; 9 bases fit TRBD2. CDR1 and CDR2 from the germline V gene are SGHTA and FQGNSA. The CDR3 is 15 amino acids. V trimming: 3 bases; J trimming: 10 bases; junction bases outside the gene matches: 10. Here the CDR3 reads CASSFSGRARQEQFF. In DNA, the CDR3 is TGTGCCAGCAGCTTTAGCGGGAGAGCGAGACAAGAGCAGTTCTTC.

The CDR3 region has the DNA TGTGCCAGCAGTTTTTCGGCTAGCGGGATGAATGAGCAGTTCTTC. Translation: CASSFSASGMNEQFF. The rearrangement links TRBV12-3 or TRBV12-4 to TRBJ2-1; TRBD2 agrees at 9 bases. The CDR3 totals 15 residues. The V and J ends lost 3 bases and 7 bases, in that order; junction bases with no gene match: 7.

This clone was detected ten times or more. The rearrangement joins TRBV7-3 to TRBJ1-2, with 7 bases identical to TRBD1. J gave up 6 bases and V 5 bases, and 12 bases lay outside the gene matches. The CDR3 is 15 residues long. Germline lookup yields CDR1 SGHTA and CDR2 FQGTGA. The CDR3 region is CASSPGQTSGDGYTF. For the CDR3, the DNA is TGTGCCAGCAGCCCGGGACAGACCAGTGGTGATGGCTACACCTTC.

The chain is built from TRBV27 and TRBJ2-7; D might be TRBD1 (6 bases). V dropped 3 bases and J dropped 0 bases, with 12 bases sitting between them. The CDR3 extends over 15 amino acids. Germline loops: CDR1 MNHEY, CDR2 SMNVEV (reference sequence). This CDR3 is CASSFFGDNSYEQYF. CDR3 DNA: TGTGCCAGCAGTTTTTTTGGGGACAACTCCTACGAGCAGTACTTC.

The V gene is TRBV5-5, the J gene TRBJ2-2; TRBD2 matches 14 bases. Germline V gene sequence: CDR1 SGHKS, CDR2 YYEKEE (reference sequence). V was pared by 6 bases and J by 6 bases, with 7 bases of the junction left unmatched. The length of the CDR3 is 16 residues. CDR3 residues: CASTPGLAGVPGELFF. CDR3 in DNA: TGTGCCAGCACTCCGGGACTAGCGGGAGTTCCCGGGGAGCTGTTTTTT.

This clone has at least ten counts. CDR3 nucleotides: TGTGCCAGCACCGGACGGTGGAGGGAGGGTCAAGAGACCCAGTACTTC. This gives the protein CASTGRWREGQETQYF. This chain uses TRBV6-7 with TRBJ2-5, with 7 bases fitting TRBD2. TRBV6-7 is treated as an ORF (open reading frame) with a function not yet certain. The CDR3 sequence is 16 residues long. With V trimmed by 7 bases and J by 2 bases, 13 bases remained unmatched.

This clone has just a few counts. The chain recombines TRBV27 with TRBJ1-3; TRBD1 matches at 7 bases. V shed 5 bases and J 8 bases; nucleotides not matched to a gene: 6. The germline V gene has CDR1 MNHEY and CDR2 SMNVEV (reference sequence). CDR3 length equals 13 residues. The CDR3 DNA follows: TGTGCCAGCAGTCCCCGGACAGGAGACACCATATATTTT. Amino acids: CASSPRTGDTIYF.

The chain uses TRBV7-9 and TRBJ1-1; D uncertain. V was cut by 1 base and J by 4 bases, with 7 bases left in between. The germline V gene encodes CDR1 SEHNR and CDR2 FQNEAQ (reference sequence). This CDR3 is built from 13 residues. The CDR3 here is CASSLEGITEAFF. The CDR3, as DNA: TGTGCCAGCAGCTTAGAAGGGATCACTGAAGCTTTCTTT.

This clone is a singleton in its sample. This chain links TRBV29-1 with TRBJ2-4; TRBD1 matches 7 bases. The germline V gene has CDR1 SQVTM and CDR2 ANQGSEA. The CDR3 consists of 12 residues. V shed 7 bases, J shed 8 bases, and the junction held 8 bases outside the gene matches. The CDR3 DNA is TGCAGCGCCCGGGACAGTTCCGACATTCAGTACTTC. This sequence encodes CSARDSSDIQYF.

The CDR3 coding sequence is TGCAGTGCCCTTGGACAGGGACGGGGCTACACCTTC. Translation gives CSALGQGRGYTF. The gene calls are TRBV20-1 and TRBJ1-2, with TRBD1 identical over 8 bases. V gave up 6 bases and J gave up 8 bases; unmatched junction bases: 8. CDR1 and CDR2 from the germline V gene are DFQATT and SNEGSKA (reference sequence). There are 12 residues in the CDR3.

This clone has a handful of counts. The J gene is TRBJ1-5, the V gene TRBV4-1, with D uncertain. Per germline, CDR1 MGHRA and CDR2 YSYEKL. The CDR3 is 13 amino acids. Between the trimmed V and J ends, which lost 2 bases and 3 bases, there was a span of 5 bases. The CDR3 region is CASSQQINQPQHF. The CDR3 DNA reads TGCGCCAGCAGCCAACAGATCAATCAGCCCCAGCATTTT.

This clone was picked up a small number of times. CDR3 coding DNA: TGTGCCAGCAGTTACTCCGCAGGGGGCGAGCAGTTCTTC. Its translation is CASSYSAGGEQFF. J is TRBJ2-1 and V is TRBV6-2 or TRBV6-3, with 8 bases that match TRBD1. CDR1 and CDR2 (germline): MNHEY, SVGEGT. V gave up 0 bases and J gave up 10 bases; unmatched junction bases: 2. The CDR3 is 13 amino acids.

Notes on this clone: The junction and the germline gene differ at one end; a read error may be behind it. As DNA, the CDR3 is TGTGCCAGCAGTCCCGGACGGATGACCGGGGGGCTGTTTTTT. Residues: CASSPGRMTGGLFF. The chain recombines TRBV11-2 with TRBJ2-2; D might be TRBD2 (6 bases). Germline CDR1 is SGHAT and CDR2 is FQNNGV. The CDR3 is 14 amino acids.

DNA of the CDR3: TGTGCCAGCAGTGAAGGGGCCAGTACGGAGCAGTTCTTC. Its protein product is CASSEGASTEQFF. V and J are TRBV6-1 and TRBJ2-1, with D unresolved. CDR3 length: 13 residues. Looked up from germline, CDR1 is MNHNS and CDR2 is SASEGT. V lost 1 base and J lost 10, with 11 bases in between.